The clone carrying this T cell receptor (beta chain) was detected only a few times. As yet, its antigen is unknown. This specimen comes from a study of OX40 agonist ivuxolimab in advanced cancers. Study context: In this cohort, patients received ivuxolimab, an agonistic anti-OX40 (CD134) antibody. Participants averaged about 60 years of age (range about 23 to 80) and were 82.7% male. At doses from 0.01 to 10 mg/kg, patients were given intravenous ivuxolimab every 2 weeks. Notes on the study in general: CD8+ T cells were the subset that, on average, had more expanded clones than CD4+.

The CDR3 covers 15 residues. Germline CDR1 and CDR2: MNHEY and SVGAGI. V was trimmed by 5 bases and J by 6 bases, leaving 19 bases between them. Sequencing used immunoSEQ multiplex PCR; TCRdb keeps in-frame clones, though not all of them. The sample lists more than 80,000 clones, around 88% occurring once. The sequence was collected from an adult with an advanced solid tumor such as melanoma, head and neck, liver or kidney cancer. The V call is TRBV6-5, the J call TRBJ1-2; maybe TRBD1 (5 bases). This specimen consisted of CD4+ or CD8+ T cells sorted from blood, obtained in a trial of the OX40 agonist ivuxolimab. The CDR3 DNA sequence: TGTGCCAGCAGTGCCCCGGGGGAGTCCCTTAATGGCTACACCTTC. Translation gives CASSAPGESLNGYTF.